This T cell receptor beta chain was observed in a study of blood T cell repertoires in COVID-19. In the study overall: Donors in Cohort 3 who had recovered were those with two negative PCRs, healthcare professional clearance, or resolution of their symptoms. PBMCs, B-cell-depleted T cells, or T cells were the source of the cDNA or gDNA that made up the material.

Trimming stripped 2 bases from V and 4 bases from J, with 11 bases between. The CDR3 extends over 14 amino acids. In germline, CDR1 is MNHNS, CDR2 SASEGT. Participant ages covered about 18 to 100 years across approximately 25 US areas. Participants' own reports of clinical history determined their cohort assignment. Repertoires were generated with immunoSEQ multiplex PCR, while TCRdb's copy carries only in-frame clones and drops some. The profile shows 200,000 to 250,000 clones, roughly nine tenths of them singletons. The material sequenced was PBMCs or T cells enriched from blood (not recorded which). This receptor was taken from a woman aged 50 to 60 in a cohort exposed to, infected with or recovered from COVID-19 (not recorded which). The V and J genes are TRBV6-1 and TRBJ1-1; D is unclear. CDR3 sequence: CASSESGSPTEAFF. The CDR3 nucleotides read TGTGCCAGCAGTGAATCGGGGTCCCCCACTGAAGCTTTCTTT.